This T cell receptor beta chain appears in the sequencing data of a study of blood T cell repertoires in COVID-19. Across the whole study: Collection of acute and convalescent COVID-19 samples took place in the United States, Italy and Spain. PBMCs, B-cell-depleted T cells, or T cells provided the cDNA or gDNA that made up the material.

Cohorts were assigned according to the clinical history that participants reported. The V and J ends lost 7 bases and 3 bases, in that order; junction bases with no gene match: 5. CDR3 length: 14 amino acids. Germline V gene sequence: CDR1 MNHEY, CDR2 SVGAGI. As handled by the study authors: Researchers report that nucleated cell counts were estimated from reference gene primer amplification. The method was immunoSEQ multiplex PCR; TCRdb's version includes in-frame clones alone and lacks a portion of them. V and J calls plus clone size are reproduced from that table; the DNA served to infer D and trimming. The table lists under 200,000 clones, 80% of them singletons.

This sequence was found in a woman in her sixties who had recovered from COVID-19. The chain carries TRBV6-5 and TRBJ1-5; 8 bases are a match to TRBD1. The specimen sequenced was PBMCs or T cells enriched from blood (not recorded which). CDR3 in amino acids: CASNMDRANQPQHF. DNA of the CDR3: TGTGCCAGCAACATGGACAGGGCCAATCAGCCCCAGCATTTT.